The entry below gives a single T cell receptor (beta chain) sequence along with its context. Its antigen is not identified. The related graft donor's blood sample was taken on the day of bone marrow donation. The data were produced by immunoSEQ multiplex PCR, yet TCRdb's version contains in-frame clones alone and is incomplete. This sample has about 24,000 clones, each found more than once. With 3 bases removed from V and 4 bases from J, the gap between germline ends came to 9 bases. Germline CDR1 and CDR2: MDHEN and SYDVKM. CDR3 length equals 14 residues. This sample is drawn from a study of T cells after posttransplantation cyclophosphamide. Study-level findings and limits: Skin or GI-infiltrating T cells shared few TRB sequences with blood. Donor-recipient repertoire similarity was low at 1-2 months, rising over year one.

V is TRBV28 and J is TRBJ2-2; D gene ambiguous. The sample was PBMCs. The clonotype comes from a woman aged 60 to 75 in good health, CMV-negative, and a related stem cell transplant donor. Here the CDR3 reads CASSFLLSTGELFF. CDR3 coding DNA: TGTGCCAGCAGTTTTTTGTTGAGCACCGGGGAGCTGTTTTTT.